This T cell receptor beta chain derives from a study of T cell repertoires in cytomegalovirus infection. Study overall: Selected CMV epitopes included recently identified HLA-C-restricted ones as well as well-studied HLA-B-restricted ones. Indications came from public TCR beta signatures; they pointed to CMV infection and to a matching HLA type.

There are 13 residues in the CDR3. Trimming removed 10 bases from V and 4 bases from J; junction bases left unmatched: 5. Germline V lookup: CDR1 MNHNY, CDR2 SVGAGI (reference sequence). MiXCR, run by TCRdb on the reads, gives a single entry per CDR3 protein. The sample holds about 890,000 distinct CDR3 sequences, less than 35% seen once. This clonotype was counted a few times. No antigen is known for it. The V and J genes are TRBV6-6 and TRBJ2-2; 8 bases agree with TRBD2. This TCR was recovered from a human donor in good health (CMV status not recorded). Some clones in this sample may be carry-over from other donors' samples. This specimen was cultured CD8+ T cells from PBMCs, taken from culture after CMV antigen stimulation. CDR3 amino acids: CATWTSSTGELFF. CDR3 bases: TGTGCCACCTGGACTAGCAGCACCGGGGAGCTGTTTTTT.